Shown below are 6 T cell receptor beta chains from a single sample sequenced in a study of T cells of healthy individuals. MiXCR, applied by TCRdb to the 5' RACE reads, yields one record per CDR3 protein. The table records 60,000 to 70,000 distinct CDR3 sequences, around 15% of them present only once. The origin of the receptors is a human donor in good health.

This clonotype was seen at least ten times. This CDR3 is CSARDLGRAYGYTF. In DNA, the CDR3 is TGCAGTGCTAGAGATCTTGGCAGGGCCTATGGCTACACCTTC. The V and J genes are TRBV20-1 and TRBJ1-2, with D perhaps matching TRBD1 (5 bases). CDR1 is DFQATT and CDR2 is SNEGSKA in the germline V gene (reference sequence). The V gene lost 0 bases and the J gene lost 4 bases, with 12 bases spanning the gap. The CDR3 contains 14 residues.

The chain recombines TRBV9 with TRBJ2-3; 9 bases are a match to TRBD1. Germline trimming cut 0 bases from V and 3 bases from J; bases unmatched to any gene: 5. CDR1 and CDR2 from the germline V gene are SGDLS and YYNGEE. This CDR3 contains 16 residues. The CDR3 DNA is TGTGCCAGCAGCGTAGGGGACAGGGACCGGACAGATACGCAGTATTTT. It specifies CASSVGDRDRTDTQYF.

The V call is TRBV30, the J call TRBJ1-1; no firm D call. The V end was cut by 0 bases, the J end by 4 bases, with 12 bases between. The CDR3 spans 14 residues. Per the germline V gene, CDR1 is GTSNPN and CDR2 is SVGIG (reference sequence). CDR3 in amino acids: CAWSVMGIGTEAFF. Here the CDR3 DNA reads TGTGCCTGGAGTGTAATGGGAATAGGCACTGAAGCTTTCTTT.

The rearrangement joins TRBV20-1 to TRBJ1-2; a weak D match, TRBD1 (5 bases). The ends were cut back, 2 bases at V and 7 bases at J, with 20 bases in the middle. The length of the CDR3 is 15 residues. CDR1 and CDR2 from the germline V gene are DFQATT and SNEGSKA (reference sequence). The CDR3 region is CSARNLLVGAGGYTF. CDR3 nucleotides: TGCAGTGCTAGAAATCTTCTCGTAGGGGCTGGTGGCTACACCTTC.

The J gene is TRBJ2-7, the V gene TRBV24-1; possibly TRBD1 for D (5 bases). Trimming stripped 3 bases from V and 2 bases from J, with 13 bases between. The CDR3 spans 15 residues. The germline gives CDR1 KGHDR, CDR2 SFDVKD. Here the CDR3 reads CATSDQFRAPYEQYF. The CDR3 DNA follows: TGTGCCACCAGTGATCAATTCAGGGCCCCCTACGAGCAGTACTTC.

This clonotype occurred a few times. The DNA for the CDR3 is TGTGCCAGCAGACGATACTCGGGACAGAGTATCACCGGGGAGCTGTTTTTT. It is translated as CASRRYSGQSITGELFF. The J gene is TRBJ2-2, the V gene TRBV2, with 7 bases aligning to TRBD1. Germline CDR1 SNHLY, CDR2 FYNNEI. Trimming removed 6 bases from V and 4 bases from J; junction bases left unmatched: 14. The CDR3 spans 17 residues.